Below are 3 T cell receptor beta chains sequenced from a single sample in a study of PD-1 blockade in classical Hodgkin lymphoma. Every patient had relapsed following autologous stem cell transplantation, and cohorts differed in brentuximab vedotin exposure. Method: immunoSEQ multiplex PCR; TCRdb's copy keeps in-frame clones and lacks some. The sample includes approximately 26,000 clones, roughly 80% seen only once; the top ten take roughly 8.6%. This material consisted of peripheral blood mononuclear cells (PBMCs), taken before the second cycle of nivolumab. These receptors all stem from a human donor with classical Hodgkin lymphoma.

This chain uses TRBV4-1 with TRBJ2-1, with TRBD2 matching 14 bases. Trimming removed 4 bases from V and 8 bases from J; junction bases left unmatched: 7. CDR1 is MGHRA and CDR2 is YSYEKL in the germline V gene. The CDR3 is made up of 16 amino acids. CDR3 amino acids: CASSRPGTSGSDEQFF. CDR3 sequence (DNA): TGCGCCAGCAGCCGCCCAGGGACTAGCGGGAGCGATGAGCAGTTCTTC.

V usage is TRBV6-6 and J usage is TRBJ2-1, with a possible D match to TRBD2 (6 bases). This CDR3 region has 16 residues. Germline-derived CDR1 and CDR2 are MNHNY and SVGAGI (reference sequence). The V end lost 2 bases, the J end lost 0 bases, and 11 bases lay between the germline ends. The CDR3 here is CASSYTGLNSYNEQFF. The CDR3 bases are TGTGCCAGCAGTTACACGGGACTCAACTCCTACAATGAGCAGTTCTTC.

The CDR3 reads CASSQVAGGPEQYF. In DNA form, the CDR3 reads TGCGCCAGCAGCCAGGTAGCGGGAGGGCCTGAGCAGTACTTC. The chain uses TRBV4-3 and TRBJ2-7; 11 bases are shared with TRBD2. Looked up from germline, CDR1 is LGHNA and CDR2 is YSLEER. The trim removed 3 bases at V and 7 bases at J, leaving 5 bases unmatched. The CDR3 is made up of 14 amino acids.